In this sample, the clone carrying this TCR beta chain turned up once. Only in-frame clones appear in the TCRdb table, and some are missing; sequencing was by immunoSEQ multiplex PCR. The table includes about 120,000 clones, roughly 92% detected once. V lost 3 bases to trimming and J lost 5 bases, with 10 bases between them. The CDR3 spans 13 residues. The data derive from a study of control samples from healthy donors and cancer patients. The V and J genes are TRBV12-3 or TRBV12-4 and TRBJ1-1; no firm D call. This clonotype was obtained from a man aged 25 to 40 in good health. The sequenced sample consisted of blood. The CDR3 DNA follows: TGTGCCAGCAGTTTCTTGGGCAGGACTGAAGCTTTCTTT. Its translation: CASSFLGRTEAFF.